This TCR beta chain was recorded in a study of blood T cell repertoires in COVID-19. Whole-study context: Sites across the United States, Italy and Spain contributed samples from acute and convalescent COVID-19. PBMCs, B-cell-depleted T cells, or T cells were the source of the cDNA or gDNA that made up the material.

Germline lookup yields CDR1 MNHEY and CDR2 SMNVEV (reference sequence). This CDR3 is built from 17 residues. Trimming pared 2 bases from V and 6 bases from J, leaving 20 bases between. Per the original data handling: Cell counts per sample came from amplifying reference gene primers. Profiling relied on immunoSEQ multiplex PCR, and the TCRdb table lists in-frame clones only, not all of them. From that table come the V and J calls and clone size; the DNA was used to work out D and trimming. This sample has about 130,000 clones, with more than 75% found just once. Specimen: peripheral blood. This clonotype was obtained from a man aged 45-65 years with active COVID-19. The V gene is TRBV27, the J gene TRBJ2-1; D is possibly TRBD1 (5 bases). Here the CDR3 DNA reads TGTGCCAGCAGTTTAGAGGCAGGGCCAACCTTCAGCAATGAGCAGTTCTTC. It specifies CASSLEAGPTFSNEQFF.